The clone carrying this T cell receptor beta chain was seen a few times. These data are taken from a study of cytomegalovirus exposure and HLA in healthy donors. Overall study context: For the approximately 420 genotyped donors, over 80% fell within the Caucasian-associated ancestry cluster.

The ends lost 6 bases at V and 5 bases at J; junction bases unmatched: 5. The CDR3 totals 14 residues. CDR1 is MDHEN, CDR2 SYDVKM, per germline. PCR employed 60 Vbeta and 13 Jbeta primers. TCRdb's table, derived via immunoSEQ multiplex PCR, lists solely in-frame clones and lacks some. The top ten clones hold 3.3% of a sample with approximately 120,000 clones, around three quarters of them seen once. The rearrangement joins TRBV28 to TRBJ2-5; 11 bases are a match to TRBD2. The clonotype was recovered from a woman between 50 and 59 years old in good health and CMV-seronegative. Sequencing was done on a sample of PBMCs. In nucleotides, the CDR3 is TGTGCCAGCAGACGGACTAGCGGGTGGGAGACCCAGTACTTC. This translates into CASRRTSGWETQYF.